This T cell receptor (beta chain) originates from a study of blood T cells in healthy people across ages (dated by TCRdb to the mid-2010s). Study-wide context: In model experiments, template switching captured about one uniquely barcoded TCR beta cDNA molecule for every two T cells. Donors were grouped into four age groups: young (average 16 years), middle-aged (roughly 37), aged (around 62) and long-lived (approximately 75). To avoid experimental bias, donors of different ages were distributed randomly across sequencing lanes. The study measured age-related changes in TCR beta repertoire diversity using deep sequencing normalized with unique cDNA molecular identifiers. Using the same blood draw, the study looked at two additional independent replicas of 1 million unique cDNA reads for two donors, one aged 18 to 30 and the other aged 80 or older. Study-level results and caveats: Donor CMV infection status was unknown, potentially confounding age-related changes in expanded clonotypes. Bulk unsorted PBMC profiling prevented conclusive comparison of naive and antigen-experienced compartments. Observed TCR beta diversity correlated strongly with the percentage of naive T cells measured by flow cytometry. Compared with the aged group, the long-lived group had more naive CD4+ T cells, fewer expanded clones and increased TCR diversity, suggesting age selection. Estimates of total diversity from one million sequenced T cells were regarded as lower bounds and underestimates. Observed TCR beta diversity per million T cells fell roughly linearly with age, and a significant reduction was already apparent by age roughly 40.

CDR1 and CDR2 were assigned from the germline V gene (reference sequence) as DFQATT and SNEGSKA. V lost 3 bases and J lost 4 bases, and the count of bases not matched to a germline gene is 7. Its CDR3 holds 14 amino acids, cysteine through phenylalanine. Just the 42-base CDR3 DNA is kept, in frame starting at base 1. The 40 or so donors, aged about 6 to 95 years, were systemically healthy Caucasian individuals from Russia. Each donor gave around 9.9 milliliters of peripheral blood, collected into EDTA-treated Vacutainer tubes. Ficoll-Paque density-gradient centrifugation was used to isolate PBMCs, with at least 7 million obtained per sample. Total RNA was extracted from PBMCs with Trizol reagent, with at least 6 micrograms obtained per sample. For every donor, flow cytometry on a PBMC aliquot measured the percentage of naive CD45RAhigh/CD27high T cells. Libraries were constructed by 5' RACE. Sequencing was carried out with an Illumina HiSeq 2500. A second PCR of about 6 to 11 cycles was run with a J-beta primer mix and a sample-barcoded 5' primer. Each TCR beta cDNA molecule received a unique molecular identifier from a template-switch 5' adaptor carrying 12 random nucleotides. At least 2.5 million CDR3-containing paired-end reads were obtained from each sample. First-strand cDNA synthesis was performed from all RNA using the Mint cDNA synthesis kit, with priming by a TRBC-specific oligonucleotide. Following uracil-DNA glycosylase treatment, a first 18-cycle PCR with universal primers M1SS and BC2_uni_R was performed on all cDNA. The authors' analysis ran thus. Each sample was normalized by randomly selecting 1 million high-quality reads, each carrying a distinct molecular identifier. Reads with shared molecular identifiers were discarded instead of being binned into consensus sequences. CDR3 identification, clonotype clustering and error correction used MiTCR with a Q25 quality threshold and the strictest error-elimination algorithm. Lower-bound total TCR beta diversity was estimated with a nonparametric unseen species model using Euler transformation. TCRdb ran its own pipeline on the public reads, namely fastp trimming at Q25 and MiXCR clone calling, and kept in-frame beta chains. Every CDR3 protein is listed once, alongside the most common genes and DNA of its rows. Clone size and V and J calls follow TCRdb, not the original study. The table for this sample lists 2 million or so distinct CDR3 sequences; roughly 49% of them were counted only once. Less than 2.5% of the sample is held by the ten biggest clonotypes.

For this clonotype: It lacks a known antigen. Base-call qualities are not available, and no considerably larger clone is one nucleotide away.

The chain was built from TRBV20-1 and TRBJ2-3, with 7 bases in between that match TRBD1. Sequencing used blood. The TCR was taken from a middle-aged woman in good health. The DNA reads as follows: TGCAGTGCTAGCGCGACAGGGAGACCAGATACGCAGTATTTT. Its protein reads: CSASATGRPDTQYF.